These 2 T cell receptor beta chains originate from one sample sequenced in a study of CD8+ T cells in alopecia areata (dated by TCRdb to the late 2010s). The library was generated by the immunoSEQ multiplex PCR assay. RNA was extracted from all samples and reverse transcribed into cDNA, which served as template for TCR sequencing. TCRdb limited this immuneACCESS table to in-frame rearrangements with V and J called. A share of clones is missing; checked studies link under half to unresolved V genes, and the rest is unexplained. The sample table records 120,000 to 150,000 clones; 86% of these occur just once. The ten largest make up less than 15% of the sample. The time point label, as the study defines it: about four weeks on oral tofacitinib. The sample's treatment or condition, from its label and the paper: oral pan-JAK inhibitor, 5-10 mg twice daily. The sample here was CD8+ T cells sorted from blood, taken at week 4, from a patient treated with tofacitinib. The receptors originated from a human donor with alopecia areata.

This rearrangement joins TRBV6-5 to TRBJ2-7; D gene uncertain. The germline gives CDR1 MNHEY, CDR2 SVGAGI. The CDR3 consists of 11 residues. The V and J ends lost 7 bases and 6 bases respectively, with 10 bases between them. The CDR3 protein is CASTESGEQYF. CDR3 in DNA: TGTGCCAGCACGGAGTCGGGCGAGCAGTACTTC.

The chain carries TRBV15 and TRBJ2-1; D perhaps matches TRBD2 (6 bases). The germline V gene encodes CDR1 LNHNV and CDR2 YYDKDF (reference sequence). Trimming stripped 3 bases from V and 7 bases from J, with 10 bases between. This CDR3 has 13 amino acids. The CDR3 reads CATSSIGRNEQFF. CDR3 DNA sequence: TGTGCCACCAGCAGTATAGGGAGGAATGAGCAGTTCTTC.